This TCR beta chain was recorded in a study of cytomegalovirus exposure and HLA in healthy donors. Study-wide results and limits: Most TCR sequences proved rare, with some public TCRs found in many donors.

Deletions cut 3 bases from V and 4 bases from J, with 14 bases between. Germline lookup yields CDR1 SGHNT and CDR2 YYREEE (reference sequence). There are 15 residues in the CDR3. PCR involved 60 Vbeta and 13 Jbeta primers. Using immunoSEQ multiplex PCR, the repertoire was profiled, and TCRdb retains in-frame clones only, with some absent. The sample lists about 160,000 clones; approximately 78% were seen once. About this clone: Its antigen is as yet unknown.

This receptor was taken from a woman in her 30s in good health and CMV-seropositive. This chain connects TRBV5-4 to TRBJ2-4; possibly TRBD2 for D (7 bases). Specimen: PBMCs. Here the CDR3 DNA reads TGTGCCAGCAGCTCCGACGGGGGGCCAAAAAACATTCAGTACTTC. Its translation: CASSSDGGPKNIQYF.